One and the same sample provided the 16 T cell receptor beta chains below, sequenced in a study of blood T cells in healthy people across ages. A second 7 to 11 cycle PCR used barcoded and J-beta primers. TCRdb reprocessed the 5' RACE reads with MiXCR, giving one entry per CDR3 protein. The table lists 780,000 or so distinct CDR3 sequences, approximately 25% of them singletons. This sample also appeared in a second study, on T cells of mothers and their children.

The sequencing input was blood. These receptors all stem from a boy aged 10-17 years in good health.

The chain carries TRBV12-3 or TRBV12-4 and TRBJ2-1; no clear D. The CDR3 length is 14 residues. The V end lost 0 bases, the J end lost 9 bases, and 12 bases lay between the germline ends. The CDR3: CASSLATRPGEQFF. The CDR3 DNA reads TGTGCCAGCAGTTTAGCGACAAGGCCGGGTGAGCAGTTCTTC.

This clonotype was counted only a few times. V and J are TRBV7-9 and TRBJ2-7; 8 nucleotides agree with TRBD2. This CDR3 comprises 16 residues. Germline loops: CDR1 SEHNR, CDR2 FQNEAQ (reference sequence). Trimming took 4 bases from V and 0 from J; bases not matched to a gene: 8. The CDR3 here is CASSSPGTSHSYEQYF. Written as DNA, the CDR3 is TGTGCCAGCAGCTCCCCCGGGACTAGTCACTCCTACGAGCAGTACTTC.

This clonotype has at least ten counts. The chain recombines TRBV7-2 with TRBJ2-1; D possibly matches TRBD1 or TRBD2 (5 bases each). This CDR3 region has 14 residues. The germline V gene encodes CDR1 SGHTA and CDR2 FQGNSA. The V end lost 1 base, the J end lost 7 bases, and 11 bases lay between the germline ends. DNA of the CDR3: TGTGCCAGCAGCTTAGGCCCGGGACGGAATGAGCAGTTCTTC. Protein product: CASSLGPGRNEQFF.

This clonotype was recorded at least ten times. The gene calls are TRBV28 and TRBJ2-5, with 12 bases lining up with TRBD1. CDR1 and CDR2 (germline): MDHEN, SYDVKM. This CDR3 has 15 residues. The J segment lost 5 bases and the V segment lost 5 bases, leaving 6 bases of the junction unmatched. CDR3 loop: CASSPGTGGSETQYF. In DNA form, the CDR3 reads TGTGCCAGCAGTCCTGGGACAGGGGGCAGCGAGACCCAGTACTTC.

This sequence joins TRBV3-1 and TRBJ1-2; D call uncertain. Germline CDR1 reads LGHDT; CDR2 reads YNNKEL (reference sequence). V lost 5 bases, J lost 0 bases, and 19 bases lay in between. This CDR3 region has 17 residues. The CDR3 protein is CASSSYVSESTNYGYTF. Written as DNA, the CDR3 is TGTGCCAGCAGCTCCTACGTCTCGGAGTCTACTAACTATGGCTACACCTTC.

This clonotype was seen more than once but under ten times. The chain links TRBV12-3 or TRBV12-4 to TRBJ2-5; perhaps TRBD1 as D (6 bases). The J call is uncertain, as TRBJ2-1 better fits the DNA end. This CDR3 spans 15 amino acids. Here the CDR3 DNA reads TGTGCCAGCAGTTTAAGGTCAGGGGACAACAATGAGCAGTTCTTC. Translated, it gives CASSLRSGDNNEQFF.

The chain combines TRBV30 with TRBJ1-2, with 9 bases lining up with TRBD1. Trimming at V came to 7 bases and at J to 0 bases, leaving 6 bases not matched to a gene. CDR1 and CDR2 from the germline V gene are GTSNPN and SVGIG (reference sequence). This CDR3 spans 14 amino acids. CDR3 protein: CASPGQGTNYGYTF. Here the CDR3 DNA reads TGTGCCTCACCGGGACAGGGCACTAACTATGGCTACACCTTC.

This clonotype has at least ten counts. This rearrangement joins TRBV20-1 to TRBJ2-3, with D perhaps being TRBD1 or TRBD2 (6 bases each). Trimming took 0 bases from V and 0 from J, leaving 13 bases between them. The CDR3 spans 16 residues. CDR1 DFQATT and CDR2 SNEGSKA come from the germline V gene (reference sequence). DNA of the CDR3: TGCAGTGCTAGAGATATCTGGAGGGGGAGCACAGATACGCAGTATTTT. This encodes CSARDIWRGSTDTQYF.

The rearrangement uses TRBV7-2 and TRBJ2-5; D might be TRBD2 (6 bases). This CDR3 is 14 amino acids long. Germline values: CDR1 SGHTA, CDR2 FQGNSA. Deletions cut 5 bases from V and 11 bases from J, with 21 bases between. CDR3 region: CASSPVGTDYEQYF. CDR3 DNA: TGTGCCAGCAGCCCTGTCGGGACGGACTATGAGCAGTACTTC.

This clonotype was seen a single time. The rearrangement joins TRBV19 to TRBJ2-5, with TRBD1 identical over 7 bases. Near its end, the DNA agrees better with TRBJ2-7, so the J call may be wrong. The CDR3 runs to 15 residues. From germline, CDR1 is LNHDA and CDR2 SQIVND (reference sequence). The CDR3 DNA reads TGTGCCAGTAGTATAGATCTGGGACAGACATACGAGCAGTACTTC. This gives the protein CASSIDLGQTYEQYF.

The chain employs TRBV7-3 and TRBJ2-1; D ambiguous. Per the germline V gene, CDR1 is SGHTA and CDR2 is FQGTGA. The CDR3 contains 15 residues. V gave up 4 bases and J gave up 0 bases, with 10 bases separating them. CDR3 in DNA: TGTGCCAGCAGCTCCGTCCTGAGCTCCTACAATGAGCAGTTCTTC. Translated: CASSSVLSSYNEQFF.

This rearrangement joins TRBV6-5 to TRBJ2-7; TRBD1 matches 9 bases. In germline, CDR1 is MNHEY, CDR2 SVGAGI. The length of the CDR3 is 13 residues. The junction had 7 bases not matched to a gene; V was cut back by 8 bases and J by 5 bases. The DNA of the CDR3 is TGTGCCAGCGAGAGGACAGGGGTCGACGAGCAGTACTTC. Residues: CASERTGVDEQYF.

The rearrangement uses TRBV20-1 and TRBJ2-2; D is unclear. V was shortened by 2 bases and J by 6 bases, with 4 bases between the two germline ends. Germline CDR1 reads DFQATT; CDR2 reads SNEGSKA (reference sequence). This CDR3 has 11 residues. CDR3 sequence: CSARSPGELFF. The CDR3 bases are TGCAGTGCTAGATCCCCCGGGGAGCTGTTTTTT.

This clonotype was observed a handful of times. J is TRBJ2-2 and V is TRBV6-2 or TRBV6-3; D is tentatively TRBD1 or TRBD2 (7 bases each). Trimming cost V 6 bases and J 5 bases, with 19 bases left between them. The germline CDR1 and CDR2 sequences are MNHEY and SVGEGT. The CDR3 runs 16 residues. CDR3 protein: CASSQTQGGATGELFF. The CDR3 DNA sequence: TGTGCCAGCAGCCAGACGCAGGGGGGGGCGACCGGGGAGCTGTTTTTT.

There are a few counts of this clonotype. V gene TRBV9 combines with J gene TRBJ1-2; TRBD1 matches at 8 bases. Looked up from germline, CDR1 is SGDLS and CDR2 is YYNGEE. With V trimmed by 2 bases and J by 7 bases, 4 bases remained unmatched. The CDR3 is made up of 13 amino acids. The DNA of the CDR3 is TGTGCCAGCAGCGTTCAGGGGGCTAGTGGCTACACCTTC. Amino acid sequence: CASSVQGASGYTF.

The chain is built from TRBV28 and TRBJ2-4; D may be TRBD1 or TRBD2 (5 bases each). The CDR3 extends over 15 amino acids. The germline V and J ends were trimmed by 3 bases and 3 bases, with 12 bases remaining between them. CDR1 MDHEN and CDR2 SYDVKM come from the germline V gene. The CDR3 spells CASSFRGVGKNIQYF. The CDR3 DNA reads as TGTGCCAGCAGTTTTCGGGGCGTCGGCAAAAACATTCAGTACTTC.